This T cell receptor beta chain was observed in a study of glioma-infiltrating T cells after dendritic cell vaccination. V lost 8 bases to trimming and J lost 0 bases, with 13 bases between them. Germline-derived CDR1 and CDR2 are SNHLY and FYNNEI. The CDR3 covers 14 residues. Up to 2 ug genomic DNA was used for TCRB CDR3 amplification. Assay used: immunoSEQ multiplex PCR; TCRdb lists only in-frame clones, some missing. The sample lists about 73,000 clones; more than 65% were seen once. The source material was blood, sampled before dendritic cell vaccination. This chain joins TRBV2 and TRBJ2-5; TRBD1 might be the D (5 bases). The source is a human donor with glioblastoma. The chain's CDR3 is CASGLSGHQETQYF. The CDR3 DNA is TGTGCCAGCGGGCTTTCAGGGCACCAAGAGACCCAGTACTTC.